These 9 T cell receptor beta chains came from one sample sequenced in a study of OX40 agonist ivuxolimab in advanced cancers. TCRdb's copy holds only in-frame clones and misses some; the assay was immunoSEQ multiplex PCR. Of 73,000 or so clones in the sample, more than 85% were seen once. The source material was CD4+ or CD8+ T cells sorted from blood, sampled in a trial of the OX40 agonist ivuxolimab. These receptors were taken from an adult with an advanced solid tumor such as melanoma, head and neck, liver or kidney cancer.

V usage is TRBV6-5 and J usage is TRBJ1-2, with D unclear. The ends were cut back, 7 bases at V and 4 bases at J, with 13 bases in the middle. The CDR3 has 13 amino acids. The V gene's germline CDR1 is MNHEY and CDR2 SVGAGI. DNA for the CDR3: TGTGCCAGCACCCTCGGGGAGCCCTATGGCTACACCTTC. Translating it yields CASTLGEPYGYTF.

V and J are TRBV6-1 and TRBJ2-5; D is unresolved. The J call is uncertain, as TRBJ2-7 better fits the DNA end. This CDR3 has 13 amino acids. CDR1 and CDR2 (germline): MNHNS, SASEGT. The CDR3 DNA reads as TGTGCCAGCAGTGAAGGGAAAGTCTACGAGCAGTACTTC. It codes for CASSEGKVYEQYF.

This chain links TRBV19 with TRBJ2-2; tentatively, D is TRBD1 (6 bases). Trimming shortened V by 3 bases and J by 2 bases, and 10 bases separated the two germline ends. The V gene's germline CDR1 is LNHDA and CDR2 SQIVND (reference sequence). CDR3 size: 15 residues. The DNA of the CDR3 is TGTGCCAGTAGTATCCGGACAGATAACACCGGGGAGCTGTTTTTT. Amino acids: CASSIRTDNTGELFF.

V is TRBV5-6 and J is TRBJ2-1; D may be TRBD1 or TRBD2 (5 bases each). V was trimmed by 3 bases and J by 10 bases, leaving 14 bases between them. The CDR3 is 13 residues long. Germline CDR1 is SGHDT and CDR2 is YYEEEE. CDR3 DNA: TGTGCCAGCAGCTCCGTTGGGGACCCGGAGCAGTTCTTC. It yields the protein CASSSVGDPEQFF.

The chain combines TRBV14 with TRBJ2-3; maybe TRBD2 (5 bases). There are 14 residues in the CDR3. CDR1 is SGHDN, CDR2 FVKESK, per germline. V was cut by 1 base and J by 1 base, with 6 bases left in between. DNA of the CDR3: TGTGCCAGCAGCCAAGGAGCGGGCACAGATACGCAGTATTTT. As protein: CASSQGAGTDTQYF.

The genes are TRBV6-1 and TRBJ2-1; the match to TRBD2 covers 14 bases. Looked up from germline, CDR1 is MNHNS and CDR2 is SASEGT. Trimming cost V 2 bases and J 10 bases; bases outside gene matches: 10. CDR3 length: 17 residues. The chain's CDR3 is CASSEWVTSGGAEEQFF. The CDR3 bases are TGTGCCAGCAGTGAATGGGTGACTAGCGGGGGGGCCGAAGAGCAGTTCTTC.

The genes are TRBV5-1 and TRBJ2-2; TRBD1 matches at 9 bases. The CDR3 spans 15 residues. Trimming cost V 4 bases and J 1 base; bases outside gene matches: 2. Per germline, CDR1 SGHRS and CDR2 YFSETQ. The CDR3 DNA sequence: TGCGCCAGCAGCCCGGACAGGGGGAACACCGGGGAGCTGTTTTTT. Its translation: CASSPDRGNTGELFF.

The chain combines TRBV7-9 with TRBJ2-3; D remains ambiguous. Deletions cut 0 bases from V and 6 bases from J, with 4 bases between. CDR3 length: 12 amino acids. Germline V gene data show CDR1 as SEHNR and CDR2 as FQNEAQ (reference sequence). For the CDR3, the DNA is TGTGCCAGCAGCTTAGCTCCCGATACGCAGTATTTT. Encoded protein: CASSLAPDTQYF.

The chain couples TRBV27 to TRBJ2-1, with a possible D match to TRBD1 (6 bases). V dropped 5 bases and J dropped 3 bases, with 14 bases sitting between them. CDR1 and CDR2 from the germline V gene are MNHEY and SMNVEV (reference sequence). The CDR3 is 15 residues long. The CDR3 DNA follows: TGTGCCAGCAGTCCCGGGACAACTCTCTACAATGAGCAGTTCTTC. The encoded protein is CASSPGTTLYNEQFF.